This TCR beta chain was retrieved from a study of blood T cells in healthy people across ages. Healthy individuals of Caucasian origin from Russia, aged about 6 to 100, served as donors. Sample-barcoded 5' priming and a J-beta primer mix drove a second PCR of roughly 7 to 11 cycles. Via MiXCR, TCRdb re-called the 5' RACE reads, giving one row per CDR3 protein. The sample includes around 1.1 million distinct CDR3 sequences, more than 30% of them seen just once. This clonotype occurred once. There are 14 residues in the CDR3. The germline V and J ends were trimmed by 4 bases and 4 bases, with 13 bases remaining between them. CDR1 is LGHDT, CDR2 YNNKEL, per germline (reference sequence).

This receptor was obtained from a man between 18 and 35 years old in good health. J is TRBJ1-1 and V is TRBV3-1; D is undetermined. What was sequenced was blood. The DNA of the CDR3 is TGTGCCAGCAGCCCGATCGCTGAGGGCACTGAAGCTTTCTTT. This gives the protein CASSPIAEGTEAFF.